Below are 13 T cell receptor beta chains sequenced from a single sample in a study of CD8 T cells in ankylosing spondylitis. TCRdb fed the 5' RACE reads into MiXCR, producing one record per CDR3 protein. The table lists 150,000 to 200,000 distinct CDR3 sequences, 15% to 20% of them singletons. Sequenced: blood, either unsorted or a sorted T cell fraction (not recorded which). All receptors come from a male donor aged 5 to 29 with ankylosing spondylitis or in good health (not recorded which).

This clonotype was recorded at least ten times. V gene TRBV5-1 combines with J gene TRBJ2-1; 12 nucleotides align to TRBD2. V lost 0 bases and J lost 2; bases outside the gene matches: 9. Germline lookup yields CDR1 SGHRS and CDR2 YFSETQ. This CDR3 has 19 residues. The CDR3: CASSLASGRVHTPYNEQFF. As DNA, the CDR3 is TGCGCCAGCAGCTTGGCTAGCGGGAGGGTTCACACCCCCTACAATGAGCAGTTCTTC.

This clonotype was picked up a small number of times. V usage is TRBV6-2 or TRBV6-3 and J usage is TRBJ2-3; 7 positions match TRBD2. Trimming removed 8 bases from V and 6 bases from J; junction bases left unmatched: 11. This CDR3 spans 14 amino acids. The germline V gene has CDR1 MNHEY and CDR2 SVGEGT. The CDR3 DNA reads TGTGCCAGCGAGCAACTAGCGAGGCCCGATACGCAGTATTTT. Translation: CASEQLARPDTQYF.

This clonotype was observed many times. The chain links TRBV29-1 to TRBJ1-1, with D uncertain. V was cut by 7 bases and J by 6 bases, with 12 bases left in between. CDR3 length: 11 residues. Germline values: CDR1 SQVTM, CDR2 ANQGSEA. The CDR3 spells CSGSKGAEAFF. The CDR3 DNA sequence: TGCAGCGGTTCTAAGGGCGCTGAAGCTTTCTTT.

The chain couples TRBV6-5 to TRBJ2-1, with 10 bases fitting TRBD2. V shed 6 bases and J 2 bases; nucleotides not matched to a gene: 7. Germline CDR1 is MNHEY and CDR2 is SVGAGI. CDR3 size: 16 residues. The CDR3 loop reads CASRATSGTTYNEQFF. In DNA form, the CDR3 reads TGTGCCAGCAGGGCCACTAGCGGGACGACCTACAATGAGCAGTTCTTC.

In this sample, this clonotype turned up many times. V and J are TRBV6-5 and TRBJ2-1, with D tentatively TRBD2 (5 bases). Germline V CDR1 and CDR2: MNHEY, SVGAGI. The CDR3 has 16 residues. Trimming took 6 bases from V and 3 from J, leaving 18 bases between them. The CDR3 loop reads CASRQPAGVGYNEQFF. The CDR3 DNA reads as TGTGCCAGCAGACAGCCCGCCGGGGTGGGCTACAATGAGCAGTTCTTC.

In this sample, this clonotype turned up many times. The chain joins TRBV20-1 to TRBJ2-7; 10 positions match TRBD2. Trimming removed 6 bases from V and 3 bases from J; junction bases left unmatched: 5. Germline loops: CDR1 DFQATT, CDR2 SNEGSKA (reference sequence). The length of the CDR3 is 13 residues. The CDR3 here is CSARLAGLYEQYF. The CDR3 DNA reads TGCAGTGCGCGACTAGCGGGTCTCTACGAGCAGTACTTC.

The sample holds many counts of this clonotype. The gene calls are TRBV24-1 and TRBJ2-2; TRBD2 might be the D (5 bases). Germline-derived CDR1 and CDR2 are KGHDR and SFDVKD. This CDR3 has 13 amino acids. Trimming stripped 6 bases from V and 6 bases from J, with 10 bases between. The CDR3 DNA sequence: TGTGCCACCAGTTGGGGAGCGGCCGGGGAGCTGTTTTTT. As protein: CATSWGAAGELFF.

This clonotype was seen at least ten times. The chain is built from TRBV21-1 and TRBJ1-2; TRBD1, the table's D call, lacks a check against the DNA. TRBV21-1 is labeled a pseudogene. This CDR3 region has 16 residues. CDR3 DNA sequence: TGTGCCAGCCAGTCCGGGACAAATGAGGATAACTATGGCTACACCTTC. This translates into CASQSGTNEDNYGYTF.

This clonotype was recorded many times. In nucleotides, the CDR3 is TGTGCCAGCAGTTTTGGCTCCCCCTGGTTGTATTTT. Translated: CASSFGSPWLYF. This chain connects TRBV12-3 or TRBV12-4 to TRBJ2-3, with unresolved D. V shed 3 bases and J shed 14 bases, with 15 bases lying between them. CDR3 size: 12 residues.

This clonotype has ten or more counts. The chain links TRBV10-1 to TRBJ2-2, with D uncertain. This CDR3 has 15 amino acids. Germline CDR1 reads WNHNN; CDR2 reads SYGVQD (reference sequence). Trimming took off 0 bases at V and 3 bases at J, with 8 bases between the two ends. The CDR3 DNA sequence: TGCGCCAGCAGTGAGTCTGAGACGTACACCGGGGAGCTGTTTTTT. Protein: CASSESETYTGELFF.

DNA of the CDR3: TGTGCCAGCAGTTTATTTGTGACAGGCTCTGAAGCTTTCTTT. This translates into CASSLFVTGSEAFF. The rearrangement links TRBV27 to TRBJ1-1, with D possibly TRBD1 on 6 matching bases. CDR3 length equals 14 residues. The germline V and J ends were trimmed by 1 base and 6 bases, with 12 bases remaining between them. Germline V gene lookup returns CDR1 MNHEY and CDR2 SMNVEV (reference sequence).

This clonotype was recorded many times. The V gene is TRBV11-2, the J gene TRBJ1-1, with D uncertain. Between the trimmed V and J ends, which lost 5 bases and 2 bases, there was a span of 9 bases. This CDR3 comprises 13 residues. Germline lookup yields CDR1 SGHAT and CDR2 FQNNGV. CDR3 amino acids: CASSLITNTEAFF. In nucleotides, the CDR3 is TGTGCCAGCAGCCTAATAACCAACACTGAAGCTTTCTTT.

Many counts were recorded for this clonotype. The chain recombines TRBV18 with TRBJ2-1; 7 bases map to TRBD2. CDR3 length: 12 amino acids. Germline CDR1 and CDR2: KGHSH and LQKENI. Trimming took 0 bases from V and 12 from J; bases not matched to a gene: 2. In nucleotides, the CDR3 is TGTGCCAGCTCACCACCGACGGGGGGGCAGTTCTTC. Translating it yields CASSPPTGGQFF. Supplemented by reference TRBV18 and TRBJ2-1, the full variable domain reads NAGVMQNPRHLVRRRGQEARLRCSPMKGHSHVYWYRQLPEEGLKFMVYLQKENIIDESGMPKERFSAEFPKEGPSILRIQQVVRGDSAAYFCASSPPTGGQFFGPGTRLTVL.